Presented here are 20 T cell receptor beta chains from one specimen sequenced in a study of naive and memory T cell subsets. Both TRBC1 and TRBC2 were covered by a beta constant-region primer of two equimolar oligonucleotides. Nested alpha and beta constant-region primers with the SP2 primer drove four PCR rounds on ligated cDNA. TCRdb fed the UMI-ligation and nested PCR reads into MiXCR, producing one record per CDR3 protein. The data hold tens of thousands of distinct CDR3 sequences, with 9% observed a single time. The sequencing input was naive CD8+ T cells from blood. The receptors here all came from a human donor in good health.

The CDR3 bases are TGTGCCAGCAGTGGGGGTTGGGGGTCTGGAAACACCATATATTTT. Amino acid sequence: CASSGGWGSGNTIYF. The rearrangement joins TRBV25-1 to TRBJ1-3; D may be TRBD1 (5 bases). The CDR3 is 15 amino acids. CDR1 and CDR2 (germline): MGHDK, SYGVNS. The V gene lost 4 bases and the J gene lost 1 base, with 11 bases spanning the gap.

The chain links TRBV29-1 to TRBJ2-7, with 7 positions matching TRBD1. The germline CDR1 and CDR2 sequences are SQVTM and ANQGSEA. V was clipped by 7 bases and J by 0 bases; unmatched bases: 15. This CDR3 contains 16 residues. CDR3 DNA: TGCAGCGCAGAGACAGGGCTGGGCGCGGACTCCTACGAGCAGTACTTC. The encoded protein is CSAETGLGADSYEQYF.

This clonotype was observed once. With a much larger clone just one base away, this may be a read error. The chain has TRBV6-1 and TRBJ2-3; no reliable D call. Per the germline V gene, CDR1 is MNHNS and CDR2 is SASEGT. This CDR3 comprises 12 residues. The CDR3 DNA sequence: TGTACCAGCAGTGAAGGTACAGATACGCAGTATTTT. Translation: CTSSEGTDTQYF.

This clonotype was seen many times. V usage is TRBV7-9 and J usage is TRBJ2-1; the D gene is possibly TRBD2 (5 bases). With 5 bases removed from V and 9 bases from J, the gap between germline ends came to 14 bases. This CDR3 has 13 residues. CDR1 SEHNR and CDR2 FQNEAQ come from the germline V gene (reference sequence). The CDR3 DNA reads TGTGCCAGCAGCCCAGACCCCGGAGGTGAGCAGTTCTTC. It translates to CASSPDPGGEQFF.

This clonotype was counted at least ten times. The chain uses TRBV14 and TRBJ2-7; 8 bases fit TRBD1. This CDR3 contains 21 residues. The V gene end was trimmed by 4 bases and the J gene end by 6 bases; junction bases not matched to a gene: 29. Germline loops: CDR1 SGHDN, CDR2 FVKESK. The CDR3 DNA follows: TGTGCCAGCAGCCCTTCTATTCCGATGGGACAGGATCAGCCTGGGAGACCCGAGCAGTACTTC. Protein: CASSPSIPMGQDQPGRPEQYF.

This chain links TRBV27 with TRBJ1-5; possible D gene TRBD1, 6 bases. V lost 3 bases, J lost 2 bases, and 11 bases lay in between. CDR3 length equals 15 residues. CDR1 and CDR2 from the germline V gene are MNHEY and SMNVEV (reference sequence). CDR3 in DNA: TGTGCCAGCAGTTTCGGGGGCTATCGCAATCAGCCCCAGCATTTT. Translated, it gives CASSFGGYRNQPQHF.

This clonotype came up once. This may stem from a read error, because a much larger clone lies one nucleotide away. This rearrangement joins TRBV7-3 to TRBJ2-7; D not certain. Trimming took off 2 bases at V and 5 bases at J, with 13 bases between the two ends. The CDR3 contains 14 residues. Germline lookup yields CDR1 SGHTA and CDR2 FQGTGA. CDR3 protein: CASSLDSPLDEQYF. The CDR3 bases are TGTGCCAGCAGCTTAGATAGCCCCTTGGACGAGCAGTACTTC.

This clonotype was seen ten or more times. This chain uses TRBV30 with TRBJ1-1; D call uncertain. Germline CDR1 and CDR2: GTSNPN and SVGIG (reference sequence). Trimming removed 0 bases from V and 3 bases from J, with 11 bases in between. The CDR3 is 14 amino acids. CDR3 nucleotide sequence: TGTGCCTGGAGTGTTCTCAACTTGGACACTGAAGCTTTCTTT. Protein sequence: CAWSVLNLDTEAFF. Looking up the rest from reference TRBV30 and TRBJ1-1 gives the full variable domain: SQTIHQWPATLVQPVGSPLSLECTVEGTSNPNLYWYRQAAGRGLQLLFYSVGIGQISSEVPQNLSASRPQDRQFILSSKKLLLSDSGFYLCAWSVLNLDTEAFFGQGTRLTVV.

V is TRBV7-7 and J is TRBJ2-3; D gene uncertain. The germline V and J ends were trimmed by 4 bases and 2 bases, with 10 bases remaining between them. The CDR3 sequence is 14 residues long. Per the germline V gene, CDR1 is SSHAT and CDR2 is FNYEAQ (reference sequence). CDR3 loop: CASSSSTITDTQYF. CDR3 coding DNA: TGTGCCAGCAGCTCGTCGACCATCACAGATACGCAGTATTTT. Together with reference TRBV7-7 and TRBJ2-3, the CDR3 gives the full variable domain: GAGVSQSPRYKVTKRGQDVTLRCDPISSHATLYWYQQALGQGPEFLTYFNYEAQPDKSGLPSDRFSAERPEGSISTLTIQRTEQRDSAMYRCASSSSTITDTQYFGPGTRLTVL.

The V call is TRBV3-1, the J call TRBJ2-1; 10 nucleotides line up with TRBD2. The CDR3 length is 16 residues. CDR1 and CDR2 (germline): LGHDT, YNNKEL (reference sequence). V was clipped by 1 base and J by 4 bases; unmatched bases: 4. CDR3: CASSQASGSLYNEQFF. The DNA for the CDR3 is TGTGCCAGCAGCCAAGCTAGCGGGAGTTTGTACAATGAGCAGTTCTTC.

This clonotype was seen at least ten times. The chain joins TRBV4-2 to TRBJ2-5; D ambiguous. CDR1 and CDR2 (germline): LGHNA, YNFKEQ. The CDR3 has 13 residues. V lost 4 bases and J lost 5, with 11 bases in between. As DNA, the CDR3 is TGTGCCAGCAGCCTCCTACAAGACGAGACCCAGTACTTC. Translation: CASSLLQDETQYF.

V gene TRBV15 combines with J gene TRBJ1-1; D remains unclear. This CDR3 region has 12 residues. Between the trimmed V and J ends, which lost 1 base and 5 bases, there was a span of 5 bases. Germline assignment: CDR1 LNHNV and CDR2 YYDKDF (reference sequence). In DNA form, the CDR3 reads TGTGCCACCAGCAGAGTGGGGACTGAAGCTTTCTTT. Its translation is CATSRVGTEAFF.

This clonotype was recorded many times. The rearrangement links TRBV20-1 to TRBJ1-4; D remains unclear. Trimming took off 0 bases at V and 3 bases at J, with 11 bases between the two ends. The CDR3 contains 15 residues. Germline V gives CDR1 DFQATT, CDR2 SNEGSKA (reference sequence). CDR3 DNA sequence: TGCAGTGCTAGAGATCCGGGGTCGGCTAATGAAAAACTGTTTTTT. Residues: CSARDPGSANEKLFF.

V and J are TRBV28 and TRBJ2-7; D is undetermined. This CDR3 is 14 amino acids long. Germline lookup yields CDR1 MDHEN and CDR2 SYDVKM. Trimming took 1 base from V and 4 from J, leaving 11 bases between them. This CDR3 reads CASSLFETEYEQYF. CDR3 DNA sequence: TGTGCCAGCAGTTTATTCGAGACGGAGTACGAGCAGTACTTC.

This clonotype was seen only a few times. This chain joins TRBV13 and TRBJ2-7; 7 bases line up with TRBD2. Germline CDR1 reads PRHDT; CDR2 reads FYEKMQ (reference sequence). The trim removed 0 bases at V and 1 base at J, leaving 12 bases unmatched. The CDR3 is 18 residues long. The CDR3 nucleotides are TGTGCCAGCAGCTTAGGACCTAGCGGACTCAGCCCATCCTACGAGCAGTACTTC. Translating gives CASSLGPSGLSPSYEQYF.

This clonotype was counted at least ten times. The chain uses TRBV6-5 and TRBJ1-1, with TRBD1 as a possible D gene (5 bases). V dropped 0 bases and J dropped 5 bases, with 13 bases sitting between them. This CDR3 contains 15 residues. The germline V gene has CDR1 MNHEY and CDR2 SVGAGI. The CDR3 nucleotides are TGTGCCAGCAGTTACTCTGAGGTCGGGGGGACTGAAGCTTTCTTT. Protein sequence: CASSYSEVGGTEAFF.

This chain connects TRBV4-2 to TRBJ1-3, with D uncertain. The CDR3 has 15 residues. Germline V gene sequence: CDR1 LGHNA, CDR2 YNFKEQ. Trimming stripped 2 bases from V and 7 bases from J, with 15 bases between. The CDR3 sequence: CASSQRQDYSNTIYF. The CDR3 bases are TGTGCCAGCAGCCAAAGACAAGACTATTCGAACACCATATATTTT.

This rearrangement joins TRBV20-1 to TRBJ1-1, with 7 positions matching TRBD1. The CDR3 loop spans 14 amino acids. With V trimmed by 5 bases and J by 4 bases, 10 bases remained unmatched. CDR1 and CDR2 (germline): DFQATT, SNEGSKA (reference sequence). CDR3 nucleotide sequence: TGCAGTGCTCCGGGTACGTACAGGGGCACTGAAGCTTTCTTT. Translation gives CSAPGTYRGTEAFF.

This clonotype occurred a few times. The V and J genes are TRBV20-1 and TRBJ2-1; no definite D call. The CDR3 is made up of 15 amino acids. Trimming left V 0 bases short and J 2 bases short, with 11 bases between. Germline CDR1 and CDR2: DFQATT and SNEGSKA (reference sequence). This CDR3 reads CSARDGSSAYNEQFF. In DNA, the CDR3 is TGCAGTGCTAGAGATGGCAGCTCCGCCTACAATGAGCAGTTCTTC.

The rearrangement uses TRBV27 and TRBJ2-1; maybe TRBD1 (6 bases). The CDR3 covers 14 residues. The V end was cut by 6 bases, the J end by 4 bases, with 13 bases between. The germline V gene has CDR1 MNHEY and CDR2 SMNVEV (reference sequence). The CDR3 region has the DNA TGTGCCAGCAGCCCTGGACAGAAATACAATGAGCAGTTCTTC. Residues: CASSPGQKYNEQFF.